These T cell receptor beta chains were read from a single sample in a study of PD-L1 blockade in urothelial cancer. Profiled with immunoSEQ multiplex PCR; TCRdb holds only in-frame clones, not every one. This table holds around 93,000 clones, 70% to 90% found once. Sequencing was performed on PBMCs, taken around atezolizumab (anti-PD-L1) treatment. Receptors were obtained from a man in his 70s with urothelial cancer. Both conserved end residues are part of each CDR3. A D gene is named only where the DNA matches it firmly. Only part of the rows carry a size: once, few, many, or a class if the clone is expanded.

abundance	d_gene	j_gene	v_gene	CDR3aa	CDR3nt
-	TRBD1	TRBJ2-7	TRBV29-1	CSVVYGTGANEQYF	TGCAGCGTTGTTTACGGGACAGGGGCCAACGAGCAGTACTTC
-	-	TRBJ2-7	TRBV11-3	CASSHPGISYEQYF	TGTGCCAGCAGCCATCCAGGGATCTCCTACGAGCAGTACTTC
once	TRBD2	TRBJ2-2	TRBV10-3	CAISERGGPDTGELFF	TGTGCCATCAGCGAACGGGGAGGGCCAGACACCGGGGAGCTGTTTTTT
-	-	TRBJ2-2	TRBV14	CASRPAANTGELFF	TGTGCCAGCAGACCCGCAGCGAACACCGGGGAGCTGTTTTTT
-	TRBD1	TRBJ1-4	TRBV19	CASSSRGLGEKLFF	TGTGCCAGTAGTTCAAGGGGGCTGGGTGAAAAACTGTTTTTT
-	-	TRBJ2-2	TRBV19	CASSPRGANTGELFF	TGTGCCAGTAGTCCTAGGGGTGCGAACACCGGGGAGCTGTTTTTT
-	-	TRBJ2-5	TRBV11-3	CASSFSQGGETQYF	TGTGCCAGCAGCTTTAGTCAGGGAGGAGAGACCCAGTACTTC
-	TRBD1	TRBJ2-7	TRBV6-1	CASTPTWGQGKQYF	TGTGCCAGCACCCCCACCTGGGGACAGGGGAAGCAGTACTTC
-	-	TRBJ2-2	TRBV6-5	CASKPGNNGELFF	TGTGCCAGCAAGCCCGGGAACAACGGGGAGCTGTTTTTT
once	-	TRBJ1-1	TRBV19	CASSSGGGSTEAFF	TGTGCCAGTAGTTCTGGGGGCGGGAGCACTGAAGCTTTCTTT
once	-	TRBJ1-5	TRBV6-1	CASSRQVGGQPQHF	TGTGCCAGCAGCCGACAGGTTGGTGGTCAGCCCCAGCATTTT
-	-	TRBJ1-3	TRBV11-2	CASSGGNSGNTIYF	TGTGCCAGCAGCGGGGGCAACTCTGGAAACACCATATATTTT
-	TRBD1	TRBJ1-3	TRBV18	CASSGQGLGNTIYF	TGTGCCAGCTCAGGACAGGGGCTTGGAAACACCATATATTTT
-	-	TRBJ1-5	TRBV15	CATSRDGDQPQHF	TGTGCCACCAGCAGAGACGGGGATCAGCCCCAGCATTTT
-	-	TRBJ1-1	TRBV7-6	CASSLNEGEAFF	TGTGCCAGCAGCTTAAACGAGGGTGAAGCTTTCTTT
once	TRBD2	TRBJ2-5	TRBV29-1	CSAETSGGEETQYF	TGCAGCGCCGAGACTAGCGGGGGGGAAGAGACCCAGTACTTC
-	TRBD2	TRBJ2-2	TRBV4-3	CASSQDLTSGVNTGELFF	TGCGCCAGCAGCCAAGATCTGACTAGCGGGGTAAACACCGGGGAGCTGTTTTTT
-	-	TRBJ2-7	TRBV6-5	CASSSRELQGQYF	TGTGCCAGCAGTTCCAGGGAGCTACAGGGGCAGTACTTC
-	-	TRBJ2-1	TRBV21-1	CASSKVWQGGDNEQFF	TGTGCCAGCAGCAAAGTTTGGCAGGGGGGAGACAATGAGCAGTTCTTC
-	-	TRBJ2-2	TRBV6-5	CASSNRQGAPGELFF	TGTGCCAGCAGTAACCGGCAGGGTGCGCCCGGGGAGCTGTTTTTT
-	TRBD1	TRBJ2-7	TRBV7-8	CASSYGQGGEQYF	TGTGCCAGCAGCTACGGACAGGGGGGGGAGCAGTACTTC
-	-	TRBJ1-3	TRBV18	CASSPFTSSGNTIYF	TGTGCCAGCTCACCCTTCACGAGCTCTGGAAACACCATATATTTT
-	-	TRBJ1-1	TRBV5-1	CASSFSTGMNTEAFF	TGCGCCAGCAGCTTCTCAACAGGGATGAACACTGAAGCTTTCTTT